Below, 5 T cell receptor beta chains from the same sample are listed, as sequenced in a study of cytotoxic CD8 clonotypes in ibrutinib-treated CLL. The assay was immunoSEQ multiplex PCR, and TCRdb's table has in-frame clones only and misses some. The table lists around 330,000 clones, 67% of them singletons. The starting material was PBMCs, obtained after 36 months of ibrutinib treatment. Receptor source: a human donor with chronic lymphocytic leukemia.

This chain uses TRBV4-2 with TRBJ1-1, with D unresolved. Per germline, CDR1 LGHNA and CDR2 YNFKEQ. V lost 0 bases to trimming and J lost 4 bases, with 18 bases between them. The CDR3 has 17 residues. The CDR3 loop reads CASSQDPFERPRTEAFF. Written as DNA, the CDR3 is TGTGCCAGCAGCCAAGATCCCTTTGAGCGGCCGCGCACTGAAGCTTTCTTT.

V usage is TRBV7-3 and J usage is TRBJ2-5, with TRBD2 matching over 7 bases. The V gene's germline CDR1 is SGHTA and CDR2 FQGTGA. The V and J ends lost 2 bases and 5 bases, in that order; junction bases with no gene match: 8. The CDR3 covers 15 residues. The CDR3 nucleotides read TGTGCCAGCAGCTTAGGGCTAGCGGTCGGCGAGACCCAGTACTTC. Amino acids: CASSLGLAVGETQYF.

In this sample, this clone turned up a few times. This chain joins TRBV6-5 and TRBJ1-5; tentative D call: TRBD1 (5 bases). The CDR3 extends over 14 amino acids. Trimming left V 6 bases short and J 7 bases short, with 16 bases between. Germline lookup yields CDR1 MNHEY and CDR2 SVGAGI. CDR3 DNA: TGTGCCAGCAGGGGGCCATCCTGGGGGCAGCCCCAGCATTTT. It translates to CASRGPSWGQPQHF.

V and J are TRBV4-1 and TRBJ2-4; TRBD2 aligns across 8 bases. The germline V gene has CDR1 MGHRA and CDR2 YSYEKL. Trimming removed 3 bases from V and 3 bases from J; junction bases left unmatched: 7. The CDR3 is 16 amino acids. This CDR3 is CASSHQTSANKNIQYF. The CDR3 nucleotides are TGCGCCAGCAGCCACCAGACTAGCGCGAACAAAAACATTCAGTACTTC.

This chain connects TRBV6-5 to TRBJ2-2, with 9 bases aligning to TRBD1. The CDR3 spans 15 residues. The V gene end was trimmed by 4 bases and the J gene end by 6 bases; junction bases not matched to a gene: 6. Germline V gives CDR1 MNHEY, CDR2 SVGAGI. CDR3 DNA: TGTGCCAGCAGTTTACAGGGGGCGCATCCCGGGGAGCTGTTTTTT. It encodes CASSLQGAHPGELFF.